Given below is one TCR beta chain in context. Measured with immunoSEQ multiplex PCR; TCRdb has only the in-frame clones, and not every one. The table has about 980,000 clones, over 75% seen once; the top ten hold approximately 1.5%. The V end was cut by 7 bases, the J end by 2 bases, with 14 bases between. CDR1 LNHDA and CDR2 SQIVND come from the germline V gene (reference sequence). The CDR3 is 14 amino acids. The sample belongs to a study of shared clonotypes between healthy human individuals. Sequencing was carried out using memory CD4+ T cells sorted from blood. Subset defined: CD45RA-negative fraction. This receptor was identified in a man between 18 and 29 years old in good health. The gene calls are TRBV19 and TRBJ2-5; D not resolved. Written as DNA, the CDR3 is TGTGCCAGTACGAAGGGCATGACGCAAGAGACCCAGTACTTC. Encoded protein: CASTKGMTQETQYF.